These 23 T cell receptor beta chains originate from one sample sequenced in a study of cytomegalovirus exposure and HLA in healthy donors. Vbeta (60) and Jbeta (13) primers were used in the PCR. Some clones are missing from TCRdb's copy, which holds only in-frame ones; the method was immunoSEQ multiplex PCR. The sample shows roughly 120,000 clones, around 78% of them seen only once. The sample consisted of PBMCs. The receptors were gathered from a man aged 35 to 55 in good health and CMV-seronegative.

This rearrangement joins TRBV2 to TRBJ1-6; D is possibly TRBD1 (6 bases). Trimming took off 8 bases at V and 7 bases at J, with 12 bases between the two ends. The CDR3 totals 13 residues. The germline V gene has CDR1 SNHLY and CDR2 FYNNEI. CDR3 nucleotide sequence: TGTGCCAGCTCTGGACAGCAGAATTCACCCCTCCACTTT. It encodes CASSGQQNSPLHF.

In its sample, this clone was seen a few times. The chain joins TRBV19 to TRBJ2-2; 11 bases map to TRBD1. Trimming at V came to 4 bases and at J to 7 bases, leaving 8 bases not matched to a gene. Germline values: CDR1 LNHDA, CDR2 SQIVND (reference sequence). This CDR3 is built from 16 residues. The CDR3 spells CASSSRTGGAGGELFF. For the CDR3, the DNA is TGTGCCAGTAGTAGCAGGACAGGGGGCGCCGGCGGGGAGCTGTTTTTT.

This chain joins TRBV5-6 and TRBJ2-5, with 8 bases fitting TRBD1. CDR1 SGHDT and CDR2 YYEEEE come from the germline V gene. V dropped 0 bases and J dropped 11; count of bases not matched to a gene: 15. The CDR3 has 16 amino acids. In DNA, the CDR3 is TGTGCCAGCAGCTTGGGGCCAGGGCAGGGGGCGAGAGAGCAGTACTTC. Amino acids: CASSLGPGQGAREQYF.

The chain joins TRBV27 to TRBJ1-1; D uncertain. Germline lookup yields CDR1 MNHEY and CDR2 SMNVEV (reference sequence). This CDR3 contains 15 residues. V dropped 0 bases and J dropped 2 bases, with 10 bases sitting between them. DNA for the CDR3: TGTGCCAGCAGTTTATCGTCCTCGGTAAACACTGAAGCTTTCTTT. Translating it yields CASSLSSSVNTEAFF.

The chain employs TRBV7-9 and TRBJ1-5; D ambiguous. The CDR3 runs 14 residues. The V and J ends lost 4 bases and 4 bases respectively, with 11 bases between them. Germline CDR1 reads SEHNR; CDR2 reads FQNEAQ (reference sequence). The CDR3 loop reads CASSSPLTNQPQHF. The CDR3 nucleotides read TGTGCCAGCAGCTCGCCGCTAACTAATCAGCCCCAGCATTTT. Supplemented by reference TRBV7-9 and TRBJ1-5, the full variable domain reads DTGVSQNPRHKITKRGQNVTFRCDPISEHNRLYWYRQTLGQGPEFLTYFQNEAQLEKSRLLSDRFSAERPKGSFSTLEIQRTEQGDSAMYLCASSSPLTNQPQHFGDGTRLSIL.

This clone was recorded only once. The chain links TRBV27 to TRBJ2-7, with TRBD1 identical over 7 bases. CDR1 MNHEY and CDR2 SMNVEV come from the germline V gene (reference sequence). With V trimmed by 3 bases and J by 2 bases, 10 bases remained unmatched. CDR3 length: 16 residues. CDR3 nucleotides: TGTGCCAGCAGTTTGAACAGCAGGGGGTTCACCTACGAGCAGTACTTC. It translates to CASSLNSRGFTYEQYF.

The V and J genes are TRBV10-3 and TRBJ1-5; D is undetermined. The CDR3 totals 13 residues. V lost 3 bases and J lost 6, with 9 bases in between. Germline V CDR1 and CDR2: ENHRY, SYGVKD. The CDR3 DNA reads TGTGCCATCAGTGAACCGTCGGTTCAGCCCCAGCATTTT. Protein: CAISEPSVQPQHF.

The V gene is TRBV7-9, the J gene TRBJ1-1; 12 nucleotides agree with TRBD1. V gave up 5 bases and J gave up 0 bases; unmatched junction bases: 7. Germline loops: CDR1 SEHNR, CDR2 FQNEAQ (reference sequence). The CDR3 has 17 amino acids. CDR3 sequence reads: CASSNRDRGQVNTEAFF. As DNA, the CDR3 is TGTGCCAGCAGCAACCGGGACAGGGGGCAGGTGAACACTGAAGCTTTCTTT.

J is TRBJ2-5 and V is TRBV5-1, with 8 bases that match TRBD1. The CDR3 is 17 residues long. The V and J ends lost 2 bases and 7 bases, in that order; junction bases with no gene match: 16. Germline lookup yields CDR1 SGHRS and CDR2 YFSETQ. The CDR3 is CASSLPYSGQGGGTQYF. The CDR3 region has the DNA TGCGCCAGCAGCTTACCCTACTCCGGACAGGGCGGCGGGACCCAGTACTTC.

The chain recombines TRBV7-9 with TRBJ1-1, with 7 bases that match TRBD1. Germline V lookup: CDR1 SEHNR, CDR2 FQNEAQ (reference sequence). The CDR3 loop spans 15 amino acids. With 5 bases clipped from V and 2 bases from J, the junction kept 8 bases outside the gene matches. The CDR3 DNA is TGTGCCAGCAGCCTCCGGGACAGACTTAACACTGAAGCTTTCTTT. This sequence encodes CASSLRDRLNTEAFF.

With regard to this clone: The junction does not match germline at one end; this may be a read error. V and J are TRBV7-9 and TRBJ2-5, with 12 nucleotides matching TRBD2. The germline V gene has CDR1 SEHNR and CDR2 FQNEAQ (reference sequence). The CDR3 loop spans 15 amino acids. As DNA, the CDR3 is TGTTCCAGCAGCACTAGCGGGGGGCCTGGGGAGACCCAGTACTTC. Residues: CSSSTSGGPGETQYF.

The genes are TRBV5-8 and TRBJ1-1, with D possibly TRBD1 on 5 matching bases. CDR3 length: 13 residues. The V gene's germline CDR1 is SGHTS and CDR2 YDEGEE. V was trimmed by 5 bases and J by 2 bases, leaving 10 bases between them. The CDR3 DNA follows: TGTGCCAGCAGACTGGACATCAACACTGAAGCTTTCTTT. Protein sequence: CASRLDINTEAFF.

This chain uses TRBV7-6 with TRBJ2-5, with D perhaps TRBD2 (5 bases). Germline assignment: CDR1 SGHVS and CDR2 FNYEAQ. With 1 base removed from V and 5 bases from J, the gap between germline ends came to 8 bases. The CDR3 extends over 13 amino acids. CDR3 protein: CASSLVTRETQYF. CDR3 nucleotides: TGTGCCAGCAGCTTAGTCACTAGGGAGACCCAGTACTTC.

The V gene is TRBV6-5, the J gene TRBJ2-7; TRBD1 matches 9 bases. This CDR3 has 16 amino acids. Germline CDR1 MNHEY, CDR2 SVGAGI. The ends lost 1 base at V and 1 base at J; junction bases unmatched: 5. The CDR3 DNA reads TGTGCCAGCAGTTACTGGGGGACAGGGAAATCCTACGAGCAGTACTTC. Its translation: CASSYWGTGKSYEQYF.

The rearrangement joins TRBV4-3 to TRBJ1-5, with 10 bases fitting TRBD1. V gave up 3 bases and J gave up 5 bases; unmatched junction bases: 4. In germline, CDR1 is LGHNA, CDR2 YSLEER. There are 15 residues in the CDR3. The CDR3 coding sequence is TGCGCCAGCAGCCAGGGGACAGGGGATTATCAGCCCCAGCATTTT. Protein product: CASSQGTGDYQPQHF.

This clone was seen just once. The CDR3 nucleotides are TGTGCCAGCAGCCTAACTAGTCGGACTGAAGCTTTCTTT. Translation gives CASSLTSRTEAFF. The chain links TRBV5-6 to TRBJ1-1; D gene uncertain. The CDR3 loop spans 13 amino acids. V lost 4 bases and J 5 bases, leaving 12 bases between the germline ends. The V gene's germline CDR1 is SGHDT and CDR2 YYEEEE.

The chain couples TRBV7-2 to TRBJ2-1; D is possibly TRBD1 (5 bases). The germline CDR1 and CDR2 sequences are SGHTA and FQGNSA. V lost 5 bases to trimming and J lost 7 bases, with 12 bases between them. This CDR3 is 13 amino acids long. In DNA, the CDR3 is TGTGCCAGCAGCCTACTCAGGACAAATGAGCAGTTCTTC. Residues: CASSLLRTNEQFF.

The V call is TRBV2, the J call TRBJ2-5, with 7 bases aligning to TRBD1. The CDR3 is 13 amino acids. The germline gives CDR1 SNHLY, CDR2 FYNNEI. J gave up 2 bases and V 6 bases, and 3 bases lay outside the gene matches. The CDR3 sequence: CASRGTAQETQYF. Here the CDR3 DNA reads TGTGCCAGCAGGGGGACAGCTCAAGAGACCCAGTACTTC.

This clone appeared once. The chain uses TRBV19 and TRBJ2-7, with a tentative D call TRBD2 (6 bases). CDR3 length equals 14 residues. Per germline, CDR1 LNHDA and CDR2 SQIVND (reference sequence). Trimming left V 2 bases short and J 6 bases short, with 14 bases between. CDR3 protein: CASSIRGLGGEQYF. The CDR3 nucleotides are TGTGCCAGTAGTATAAGAGGGTTGGGAGGCGAGCAGTACTTC. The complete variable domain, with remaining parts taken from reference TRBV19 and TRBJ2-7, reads DGGITQSPKYLFRKEGQNVTLSCEQNLNHDAMYWYRQDPGQGLRLIYYSQIVNDFQKGDIAEGYSVSREKKESFPLTVTSAQKNPTAFYLCASSIRGLGGEQYFGPGTRLTVT.

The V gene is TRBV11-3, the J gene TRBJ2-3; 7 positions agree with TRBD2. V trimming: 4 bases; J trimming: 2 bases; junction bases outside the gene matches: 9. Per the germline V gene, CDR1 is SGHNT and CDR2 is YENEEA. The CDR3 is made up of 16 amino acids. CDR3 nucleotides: TGTGCCAGCAGCTCAGGTCGGCTAGCGGACACAGATACGCAGTATTTT. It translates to CASSSGRLADTDTQYF.

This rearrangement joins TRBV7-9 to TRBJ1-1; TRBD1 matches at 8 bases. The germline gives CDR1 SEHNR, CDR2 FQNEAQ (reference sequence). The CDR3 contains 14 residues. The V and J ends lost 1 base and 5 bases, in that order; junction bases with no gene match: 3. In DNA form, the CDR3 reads TGTGCCAGCAGCTTAGGGACAGGGAGTACTGAAGCTTTCTTT. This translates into CASSLGTGSTEAFF.

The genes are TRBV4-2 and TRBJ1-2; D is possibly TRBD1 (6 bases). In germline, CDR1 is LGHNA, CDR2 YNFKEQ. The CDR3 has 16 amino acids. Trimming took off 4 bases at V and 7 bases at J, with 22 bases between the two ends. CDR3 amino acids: CASSLRGGDSKSGYTF. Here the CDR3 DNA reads TGTGCCAGCAGCCTAAGGGGGGGGGACTCTAAGTCTGGCTACACCTTC.

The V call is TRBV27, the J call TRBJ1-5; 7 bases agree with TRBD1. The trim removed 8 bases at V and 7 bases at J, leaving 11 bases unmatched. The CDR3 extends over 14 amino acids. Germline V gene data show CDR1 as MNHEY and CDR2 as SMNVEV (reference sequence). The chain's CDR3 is CASATTGVHQPQHF. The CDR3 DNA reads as TGTGCCAGCGCGACCACAGGGGTTCACCAGCCCCAGCATTTT.